One and the same sample provided the 26 T cell receptor beta chains below, sequenced in a study of cytomegalovirus exposure and HLA in healthy donors. The PCR ran on 60 Vbeta and 13 Jbeta primers. This table comes from immunoSEQ multiplex PCR, and its TCRdb copy is limited to in-frame clones, with some not included. This sample's clone table lists about 120,000 clones. Sequencing input: PBMCs. The source is a man aged 35-49 years in good health and CMV-seropositive.

The chain joins TRBV9 to TRBJ2-1; 10 bases line up with TRBD2. Trimming removed 6 bases from V and 4 bases from J; junction bases left unmatched: 4. Germline-derived CDR1 and CDR2 are SGDLS and YYNGEE. CDR3 size: 14 residues. The CDR3 region has the DNA TGTGCCAGCAACCAGCGGGAGGGTTACAATGAGCAGTTCTTC. Translated, it gives CASNQREGYNEQFF.

The chain employs TRBV7-8 and TRBJ2-1, with 8 positions matching TRBD1. The CDR3 sequence is 15 residues long. The germline CDR1 and CDR2 sequences are SGHVS and FQNEAQ. The trim removed 6 bases at V and 0 bases at J, leaving 4 bases unmatched. CDR3 residues: CASSLTGGSYNEQFF. The CDR3, as DNA: TGTGCCAGCAGTCTCACAGGGGGCTCCTACAATGAGCAGTTCTTC.

The chain recombines TRBV4-2 with TRBJ2-1, with 7 bases aligning to TRBD2. Germline V gene lookup returns CDR1 LGHNA and CDR2 YNFKEQ. CDR3 length: 14 residues. V gave up 5 bases and J gave up 7 bases; unmatched junction bases: 8. The CDR3 here is CASSVGGPSNEQFF. DNA for the CDR3: TGTGCCAGCAGCGTGGGAGGGCCATCGAATGAGCAGTTCTTC.

The rearrangement joins TRBV4-2 to TRBJ2-1, with TRBD2 matching over 8 bases. The CDR3 totals 15 residues. Germline V CDR1 and CDR2: LGHNA, YNFKEQ. V lost 1 base and J lost 10; bases outside the gene matches: 9. The CDR3 sequence: CASSQVSSGGPEQFF. For the CDR3, the DNA is TGTGCCAGCAGCCAAGTTTCGTCGGGAGGGCCGGAGCAGTTCTTC.

This chain connects TRBV28 to TRBJ2-7; 7 bases agree with TRBD2. This CDR3 has 13 amino acids. Trimming removed 8 bases from V and 3 bases from J; junction bases left unmatched: 7. Germline values: CDR1 MDHEN, CDR2 SYDVKM. CDR3 loop: CASERGSLYEQYF. CDR3 bases: TGTGCCAGCGAGCGCGGGAGTCTCTACGAGCAGTACTTC. The variable domain in full, with the rest retrieved from reference TRBV28 and TRBJ2-7, is DVKVTQSSRYLVKRTGEKVFLECVQDMDHENMFWYRQDPGLGLRLIYFSYDVKMKEKGDIPEGYSVSREKKERFSLILESASTNQTSMYLCASERGSLYEQYFGPGTRLTVT.

CDR3 coding DNA: TGTGCCAGCAGCTTTGTGGGACTAGCGACCGAGCAGTACTTC. It is translated as CASSFVGLATEQYF. This sequence joins TRBV5-4 and TRBJ2-7, with 10 bases that match TRBD2. CDR3 length: 14 amino acids. Germline lookup yields CDR1 SGHNT and CDR2 YYREEE (reference sequence). The ends lost 2 bases at V and 6 bases at J; junction bases unmatched: 5.

This chain links TRBV19 with TRBJ2-2; TRBD1 is a possible D gene (6 bases). The CDR3 loop spans 16 amino acids. V was pared by 5 bases and J by 0 bases, with 13 bases between. Germline CDR1 is LNHDA and CDR2 is SQIVND (reference sequence). This chain's CDR3 is CASSAQGRTNTGELFF. The DNA for the CDR3 is TGTGCCAGTAGTGCACAGGGACGGACGAACACCGGGGAGCTGTTTTTT.

J is TRBJ2-7 and V is TRBV19; the match to TRBD1 covers 11 bases. Trimming removed 5 bases from V and 3 bases from J; junction bases left unmatched: 3. The CDR3 contains 14 residues. Germline CDR1 is LNHDA and CDR2 is SQIVND (reference sequence). The CDR3 spells CASSVGTGGYEQYF. CDR3 DNA: TGTGCCAGTAGTGTGGGGACAGGGGGCTACGAGCAGTACTTC.

V usage is TRBV6-5 and J usage is TRBJ2-7, with 8 bases aligning to TRBD2. With 3 bases clipped from V and 2 bases from J, the junction kept 9 bases outside the gene matches. Germline values: CDR1 MNHEY, CDR2 SVGAGI. The CDR3 extends over 16 amino acids. The CDR3 loop reads CASSYKHSGNPYEQYF. In DNA, the CDR3 is TGTGCCAGCAGTTATAAACATAGCGGGAACCCCTACGAGCAGTACTTC.

The rearrangement links TRBV7-9 to TRBJ1-2, with D possibly being TRBD1 (5 bases). This CDR3 comprises 14 residues. V shed 6 bases and J shed 2 bases, with 13 bases lying between them. Germline V lookup: CDR1 SEHNR, CDR2 FQNEAQ (reference sequence). The CDR3 nucleotides are TGTGCCAGCAGTTTGGCGACAGACAACTATGGCTACACCTTC. Protein: CASSLATDNYGYTF. The full variable domain, with the rest looked up from reference TRBV7-9 and TRBJ1-2, is DTGVSQNPRHKITKRGQNVTFRCDPISEHNRLYWYRQTLGQGPEFLTYFQNEAQLEKSRLLSDRFSAERPKGSFSTLEIQRTEQGDSAMYLCASSLATDNYGYTFGSGTRLTVV.

The chain combines TRBV28 with TRBJ1-5; D is perhaps TRBD1 (5 bases). CDR3 size: 18 residues. Germline V CDR1 and CDR2: MDHEN, SYDVKM. Trimming cost V 7 bases and J 7 bases, with 29 bases left between them. Written as DNA, the CDR3 is TGTGCCAGCAAACTCCAAAGGTGGCGCCCCCCCGGGGGGCAGCCCCAGCATTTT. As protein: CASKLQRWRPPGGQPQHF.

Frequency places this clone as medium-sized. The J gene is TRBJ2-7, the V gene TRBV6-6; perhaps TRBD1 as D (5 bases). The CDR3 is 14 amino acids. Germline V CDR1 and CDR2: MNHNY, SVGAGI (reference sequence). With 2 bases removed from V and 0 bases from J, the gap between germline ends came to 8 bases. CDR3 sequence: CASSYDSSSYEQYF. The CDR3 coding sequence is TGTGCCAGCAGTTACGACAGCAGCTCCTACGAGCAGTACTTC.

The genes are TRBV30 and TRBJ2-3; possible D gene TRBD1, 6 bases. V was shortened by 3 bases and J by 6 bases, with 16 bases between the two germline ends. This CDR3 contains 14 residues. Germline CDR1 reads GTSNPN; CDR2 reads SVGIG (reference sequence). The CDR3 nucleotides read TGTGCCTGGAGCAAAAGGGGGTTCGAGGATACGCAGTATTTT. Translation: CAWSKRGFEDTQYF.

J is TRBJ2-7 and V is TRBV2; TRBD2 is a possible D gene (6 bases). Deletions cut 4 bases from V and 4 bases from J, with 17 bases between. CDR1 SNHLY and CDR2 FYNNEI come from the germline V gene. CDR3 size: 15 residues. CDR3 in DNA: TGTGCCAGCAGTGTCCCCGGCGGGGTTGGTTACGAGCAGTACTTC. Translating it yields CASSVPGGVGYEQYF.

The rearrangement uses TRBV10-3 and TRBJ1-2; the match to TRBD1 covers 7 bases. The V segment lost 5 bases and the J segment 4 bases; nucleotides outside the gene matches: 4. Germline V gene lookup returns CDR1 ENHRY and CDR2 SYGVKD. The CDR3 covers 13 residues. CDR3 residues: CAISPGTAYGYTF. The CDR3 bases are TGTGCCATCAGTCCCGGGACAGCCTATGGCTACACCTTC.

The gene calls are TRBV29-1 and TRBJ2-5; 9 positions agree with TRBD2. TRBJ2-7 explains the end of the DNA better; the J call may be wrong. Germline loops: CDR1 SQVTM, CDR2 ANQGSEA. The CDR3 sequence is 17 residues long. The CDR3, as DNA: TGCAGCGTTGGGTTTTCAAGCGGGAGGATCAGCTCCTACGAGCAGTACTTC. Translated: CSVGFSSGRISSYEQYF.

The gene calls are TRBV7-2 and TRBJ1-2, with D perhaps matching TRBD1 (5 bases). CDR3 length: 13 residues. Trimming stripped 4 bases from V and 4 bases from J, with 10 bases between. In germline, CDR1 is SGHTA, CDR2 FQGNSA. The CDR3 protein is CASSSDRLYGYTF. The CDR3 nucleotides read TGTGCCAGCAGCTCCGACAGACTCTATGGCTACACCTTC.

This sequence joins TRBV7-3 and TRBJ2-3, with D perhaps TRBD2 (6 bases). The germline gives CDR1 SGHTA, CDR2 FQGTGA. Trimming left V 4 bases short and J 0 bases short, with 14 bases between. This CDR3 region has 16 residues. CDR3 in amino acids: CASSSRDLGSTDTQYF. The CDR3 nucleotides are TGTGCCAGCAGCTCTCGGGACTTAGGGAGCACAGATACGCAGTATTTT.

The chain has TRBV6-6 and TRBJ2-7; D might be TRBD2 (6 bases). In germline, CDR1 is MNHNY, CDR2 SVGAGI (reference sequence). The V gene lost 2 bases and the J gene lost 4 bases, with 18 bases spanning the gap. The CDR3 loop spans 16 amino acids. CDR3 amino acids: CASSYGVGEGTYEQYF. CDR3 in DNA: TGTGCCAGCAGTTACGGGGTCGGGGAAGGGACTTACGAGCAGTACTTC.

The genes are TRBV15 and TRBJ2-2; tentatively, D is TRBD2 (5 bases). The germline CDR1 and CDR2 sequences are LNHNV and YYDKDF (reference sequence). V lost 5 bases and J 2 bases, leaving 6 bases between the germline ends. CDR3 length equals 13 residues. The CDR3 loop is CATSRENTGELFF. Here the CDR3 DNA reads TGTGCCACCAGCCGGGAAAACACCGGGGAGCTGTTTTTT.

The chain has TRBV10-3 and TRBJ2-5; D might be TRBD2 (5 bases). The CDR3 extends over 15 amino acids. V lost 3 bases, J lost 5 bases, and 16 bases lay in between. The germline gives CDR1 ENHRY, CDR2 SYGVKD. The CDR3 nucleotides are TGTGCCATCAGTGACCCGGGGTGGTCTGGGGAGACCCAGTACTTC. Its translation: CAISDPGWSGETQYF.

This chain joins TRBV5-5 and TRBJ1-1, with 8 bases lining up with TRBD1. From germline, CDR1 is SGHKS and CDR2 YYEKEE (reference sequence). The CDR3 loop spans 15 amino acids. V was clipped by 3 bases and J by 0 bases; unmatched bases: 4. The CDR3 here is CASSSRDRLNTEAFF. The CDR3 region has the DNA TGTGCCAGCAGCTCGCGGGACAGGTTGAACACTGAAGCTTTCTTT.

The chain is built from TRBV30 and TRBJ2-1; a weak D match, TRBD2 (6 bases). V was clipped by 4 bases and J by 8 bases, with 24 bases between them. Germline CDR1 and CDR2: GTSNPN and SVGIG (reference sequence). This CDR3 spans 16 amino acids. The chain's CDR3 is CAWTQTPGVGEDEQFF. The DNA for the CDR3 is TGTGCCTGGACACAAACACCGGGAGTAGGGGAGGATGAGCAGTTCTTC.

This chain joins TRBV19 and TRBJ2-7, with TRBD2 matching 8 bases. With V trimmed by 8 bases and J by 0 bases, 12 bases remained unmatched. Germline values: CDR1 LNHDA, CDR2 SQIVND (reference sequence). The length of the CDR3 is 16 residues. The CDR3 DNA is TGTGCCAGTCTCTTGGAATTAGCGGGGTACTCCTACGAGCAGTACTTC. Translation gives CASLLELAGYSYEQYF.

The genes are TRBV27 and TRBJ2-2; D might be TRBD2 (6 bases). The V end was cut by 7 bases, the J end by 6 bases, with 9 bases between. Germline loops: CDR1 MNHEY, CDR2 SMNVEV (reference sequence). The CDR3 is 12 residues long. The CDR3: CASNPGAGELFF. The CDR3 bases are TGTGCCAGCAATCCGGGAGCCGGGGAGCTGTTTTTT.

V usage is TRBV18 and J usage is TRBJ2-7, with D hard to call. CDR1 is KGHSH and CDR2 is LQKENI in the germline V gene. The CDR3 is 14 amino acids. V was trimmed by 3 bases and J by 4 bases, leaving 13 bases between them. The chain's CDR3 is CASSPGPTTYEQYF. The CDR3 nucleotides are TGTGCCAGCTCACCTGGCCCGACAACTTACGAGCAGTACTTC.